The next 25 T cell receptor beta chains were all read from a single sample in a study of blood T cell repertoires in COVID-19. Repertoires were generated with immunoSEQ multiplex PCR, while TCRdb's copy carries only in-frame clones and drops some. In the table there are some 250,000 clones, roughly 85% of which are singletons. Sequenced sample: peripheral blood. Receptors originate from a woman aged 18-30 years with acute or convalescent COVID-19.

The chain links TRBV4-3 to TRBJ2-3; D is perhaps TRBD2 (5 bases). The V end was cut by 1 base, the J end by 6 bases, with 8 bases between. Germline V lookup: CDR1 LGHNA, CDR2 YSLEER. This CDR3 has 13 residues. The CDR3 DNA follows: TGCGCCAGCAGCCAAGTGAGGGCGGATACGCAGTATTTT. Translated, it gives CASSQVRADTQYF.

This chain uses TRBV19 with TRBJ2-7; 7 nucleotides align to TRBD1. The CDR3 has 12 residues. Per the germline V gene, CDR1 is LNHDA and CDR2 is SQIVND (reference sequence). J was trimmed by 7 bases and V by 5 bases; bases with no gene match: 5. The DNA for the CDR3 is TGTGCCAGTAGTGGGACAGTACGGGAGCAGTACTTC. Translated: CASSGTVREQYF.

The rearrangement uses TRBV9 and TRBJ2-7, with D perhaps TRBD1 (6 bases). The V and J ends lost 0 bases and 2 bases respectively, with 15 bases between them. Per germline, CDR1 SGDLS and CDR2 YYNGEE. The CDR3 runs 16 residues. The CDR3 DNA reads TGTGCCAGCAGCGTAGCTCCCGAGGGGGTAACCTACGAGCAGTACTTC. Protein: CASSVAPEGVTYEQYF.

The CDR3 region has the DNA TGTGCCAGCAGTTTGGCTAGGACCTACGAGCAGTACTTC. It yields the protein CASSLARTYEQYF. V is TRBV27 and J is TRBJ2-7; D gene ambiguous. Per germline, CDR1 MNHEY and CDR2 SMNVEV (reference sequence). CDR3 length equals 13 residues. Trimming took 3 bases from V and 2 from J, leaving 8 bases between them.

The chain recombines TRBV27 with TRBJ2-1; 12 nucleotides agree with TRBD2. Germline V gene data show CDR1 as MNHEY and CDR2 as SMNVEV (reference sequence). The CDR3 spans 13 residues. After removal of 5 bases from V and 12 bases from J, the junction contained 5 bases not matched to a gene. The CDR3 DNA sequence: TGTGCCAGCAGTCTAGGACTAGCGGGATGGCAGTTCTTC. Translation: CASSLGLAGWQFF.

The chain couples TRBV13 to TRBJ2-7; D perhaps matches TRBD1 (6 bases). CDR3 length equals 16 residues. V was trimmed by 0 bases and J by 2 bases, leaving 14 bases between them. Germline CDR1 and CDR2: PRHDT and FYEKMQ (reference sequence). CDR3 loop: CASSLGLVGDTYEQYF. For the CDR3, the DNA is TGTGCCAGCAGCTTAGGCCTGGTGGGGGACACCTACGAGCAGTACTTC.

The chain carries TRBV27 and TRBJ2-5, with unresolved D. V dropped 5 bases and J dropped 5 bases, with 12 bases sitting between them. This CDR3 has 13 residues. Germline CDR1 MNHEY, CDR2 SMNVEV (reference sequence). The DNA of the CDR3 is TGTGCCAGCAGTATCCAGGTTGGTGAGACCCAGTACTTC. This codes for CASSIQVGETQYF.

CDR3 coding DNA: TGTGCCAGCAGCTTAGCGCTAATGACAGGGGGCGAGGCCGTATACGAGCAGTACTTC. This gives the protein CASSLALMTGGEAVYEQYF. V gene TRBV11-1 combines with J gene TRBJ2-7; 10 bases fit TRBD1. CDR3 length equals 19 residues. Germline CDR1 SGHAT, CDR2 FQDESV (reference sequence). Trimming cost V 0 bases and J 4 bases; bases outside gene matches: 15.

The chain couples TRBV28 to TRBJ2-7; D perhaps matches TRBD1 (6 bases). Trimming took 6 bases from V and 3 from J, leaving 9 bases between them. The CDR3 loop spans 12 amino acids. Germline-derived CDR1 and CDR2 are MDHEN and SYDVKM. The CDR3 DNA is TGTGCCAGCAGCATACAGGGCTACGAGCAGTACTTC. The encoded protein is CASSIQGYEQYF.

This clone was picked up a small number of times. This chain uses TRBV3-1 (or the pseudogene TRBV3-2) with TRBJ2-3; 11 positions match TRBD2. CDR1 is LGHDT, CDR2 YNNKEL, per germline (reference sequence). The J segment lost 5 bases and the V segment lost 4 bases, leaving 8 bases of the junction unmatched. CDR3 size: 16 residues. As DNA, the CDR3 is TGTGCCAGCAGCCTGACAATTCTAGCGGGAGGAGATACGCAGTATTTT. Translating it yields CASSLTILAGGDTQYF.

This clone was observed a handful of times. V and J are TRBV7-2 and TRBJ1-5, with D uncertain. This CDR3 spans 14 amino acids. Germline assignment: CDR1 SGHTA and CDR2 FQGNSA. Trimming took 2 bases from V and 5 from J, leaving 10 bases between them. The CDR3 sequence: CASSLSRSDQPQHF. For the CDR3, the DNA is TGTGCCAGCAGCTTATCCCGGTCCGATCAGCCCCAGCATTTT.

This clone showed up just a few times. The rearrangement uses TRBV6-4 and TRBJ2-1; perhaps TRBD2 as D (5 bases). Germline-derived CDR1 and CDR2 are MRHNA and SNTAGT. The CDR3 consists of 15 residues. Trimming shortened V by 0 bases and J by 9 bases, and 15 bases separated the two germline ends. In nucleotides, the CDR3 is TGTGCCAGCAGTGACTCGAATGCCGGGGTGGGTGAGCAGTTCTTC. This sequence encodes CASSDSNAGVGEQFF.

The chain has TRBV4-3 and TRBJ2-1, with no clear D. The V gene lost 0 bases and the J gene lost 1 base, with 10 bases spanning the gap. CDR3 size: 16 residues. CDR1 is LGHNA and CDR2 is YSLEER in the germline V gene. Here the CDR3 reads CASSQDFSLSYNEQFF. For the CDR3, the DNA is TGCGCCAGCAGCCAAGATTTCTCCCTATCCTACAATGAGCAGTTCTTC.

The chain carries TRBV15 and TRBJ1-1; a possible D gene is TRBD1 (6 bases). The CDR3 has 15 residues. Deletions cut 7 bases from V and 1 base from J, with 16 bases between. CDR1 and CDR2 (germline): LNHNV, YYDKDF (reference sequence). The CDR3 is CATNPRQDQNTEAFF. Written as DNA, the CDR3 is TGTGCCACCAACCCCCGACAGGACCAGAACACTGAAGCTTTCTTT.

This rearrangement joins TRBV12-3 or TRBV12-4 to TRBJ1-2, with a possible D match to TRBD1 (6 bases). Trimming cost V 6 bases and J 2 bases, with 10 bases left between them. The CDR3 has 13 amino acids. The CDR3 DNA reads as TGTGCCAGCAGCGGGGGGCCGAACTATGGCTACACCTTC. Translating gives CASSGGPNYGYTF.

This chain connects TRBV11-2 to TRBJ2-7; D ambiguous. Germline V CDR1 and CDR2: SGHAT, FQNNGV. The CDR3 has 15 residues. V lost 8 bases, J lost 4 bases, and 21 bases lay in between. DNA of the CDR3: TGTGCCAGCGGATCGGGTAAAGGATTAAGGTACGAGCAGTACTTC. Translation gives CASGSGKGLRYEQYF.

The chain links TRBV28 to TRBJ1-4; D is possibly TRBD1 (6 bases). Germline values: CDR1 MDHEN, CDR2 SYDVKM. Trimming pared 6 bases from V and 3 bases from J, leaving 14 bases between. This CDR3 region has 15 residues. CDR3 protein: CASRLIGGPNEKLFF. DNA for the CDR3: TGTGCCAGCAGACTTATAGGGGGACCTAATGAAAAACTGTTTTTT.

This clone was detected only a few times. The genes are TRBV6-2 or TRBV6-3 and TRBJ2-7, with D possibly matching TRBD2 (6 bases). Deletions cut 2 bases from V and 2 bases from J, with 16 bases between. Germline V CDR1 and CDR2: MNHEY, SVGEGT. The CDR3 covers 16 residues. This chain's CDR3 is CASSYNGIGGPYEQYF. In nucleotides, the CDR3 is TGTGCCAGCAGTTACAATGGGATTGGAGGGCCCTACGAGCAGTACTTC.

This clone has only a few counts. The rearrangement uses TRBV12-2 and TRBJ1-1; no check of the table's D call, TRBD1, against the DNA was made. TRBV12-2 is a known pseudogene. The CDR3 has 18 residues. CDR3: CASRLVNSGTGVQVAAFF. CDR3 DNA sequence: TGTGCAAGTCGCTTAGTAAATAGCGGGACAGGGGTCCAGGTCGCAGCTTTCTTT.

This clone was counted only a few times. The rearrangement joins TRBV6-5 to TRBJ2-3; D is undetermined. CDR1 MNHEY and CDR2 SVGAGI come from the germline V gene. V dropped 5 bases and J dropped 4 bases, with 4 bases sitting between them. CDR3 size: 11 residues. CDR3 DNA sequence: TGTGCCAGCAGTATCTCAGATACGCAGTATTTT. Protein sequence: CASSISDTQYF.

The chain joins TRBV19 to TRBJ1-1; 8 positions match TRBD1. V trimming: 1 base; J trimming: 4 bases; junction bases outside the gene matches: 2. CDR1 is LNHDA, CDR2 SQIVND, per germline (reference sequence). The CDR3 contains 14 residues. The DNA of the CDR3 is TGTGCCAGTAGTATAGGACAGGGGCCCACTGAAGCTTTCTTT. Its protein product is CASSIGQGPTEAFF. The full variable domain, completed using reference TRBV19 and TRBJ1-1, is DGGITQSPKYLFRKEGQNVTLSCEQNLNHDAMYWYRQDPGQGLRLIYYSQIVNDFQKGDIAEGYSVSREKKESFPLTVTSAQKNPTAFYLCASSIGQGPTEAFFGQGTRLTVV.

In regard to this clone: Other DNA sequences in this sample translate to the same CDR3. This sequence joins TRBV5-1 and TRBJ1-1; D might be TRBD1 (6 bases). The ends were cut back, 0 bases at V and 1 base at J, with 13 bases in the middle. Germline V gene data show CDR1 as SGHRS and CDR2 as YFSETQ. The CDR3 has 16 amino acids. CDR3 sequence reads: CASSLAGGGRNTEAFF. CDR3 nucleotides: TGCGCCAGCAGCTTGGCCGGGGGCGGGAGGAACACTGAAGCTTTCTTT.

This clone was seen a handful of times. This rearrangement joins TRBV6-2 or TRBV6-3 to TRBJ2-5; D might be TRBD2 (5 bases). In germline, CDR1 is MNHEY, CDR2 SVGEGT. This CDR3 has 13 residues. The V end was cut by 4 bases, the J end by 7 bases, with 13 bases between. The CDR3 is CASSSTSWGTQYF. The CDR3 nucleotides read TGTGCCAGCAGTTCCACTAGTTGGGGGACCCAGTACTTC.

This clone was recorded a few times. The chain recombines TRBV6-2 or TRBV6-3 with TRBJ2-5; D uncertain. The germline V gene has CDR1 MNHEY and CDR2 SVGEGT. The CDR3 spans 15 residues. The V end was cut by 0 bases, the J end by 1 base, with 9 bases between. The CDR3 loop is CASSYSIQFQETQYF. CDR3 coding DNA: TGTGCCAGCAGTTACTCGATCCAGTTCCAAGAGACCCAGTACTTC.

The V gene is TRBV7-2, the J gene TRBJ1-1; a possible D gene is TRBD1 (5 bases). The V end lost 3 bases, the J end lost 5 bases, and 16 bases lay between the germline ends. This CDR3 has 15 residues. CDR1 is SGHTA, CDR2 FQGNSA, per germline. The CDR3 sequence: CASSFVGGGRTEAFF. In DNA form, the CDR3 reads TGTGCCAGCAGCTTTGTTGGGGGAGGTAGAACTGAAGCTTTCTTT.